This T cell receptor beta chain is from a study of T cells in Graves' hyperthyroidism and ophthalmopathy. TCR beta CDR3 regions were amplified from RNA transcripts. The TCR CDR3 first-round RT-PCR relied on the HTBI primer set. TCRdb re-derived calls from the multiplex PCR reads in MiXCR, one entry per CDR3 protein. The sample consists of about 500,000 distinct CDR3 sequences, about 16% of them appearing once. To note about this clonotype: The antigen is unknown.

Study-level findings and limits: Most clonotypes expanded in the thyroid (above 0.001) were also present in blood. Model output signaled ophthalmopathy a median approximately 6 months ahead of onset.

With duration under 3 months, ophthalmopathy was active: Clinical Activity Score at least 3, NOSPECS at least 4. Every diagnosis used clinical symptoms, serum thyroxine and TRAb, thyroid ultrasound and orbital computed tomography. This clonotype was obtained from a woman aged 30 to 39 with Graves' ophthalmopathy. Material for sequencing was blood.

This CDR3 is CASKQGGMGGYIQYF. For the CDR3, the DNA is TGTGCCAGCAAACAGGGAGGCATGGGTGGCTACATTCAGTACTTC. The V call is TRBV6-1, the J call TRBJ2-4, with D tentatively TRBD1 or TRBD2 (6 bases each). Germline lookup yields CDR1 MNHNS and CDR2 SASEGT. V was cut by 7 bases and J by 8 bases, with 21 bases left in between. The CDR3 has 15 residues.